This T cell receptor beta chain was recovered during a study of tumor and adjacent non-tumor tissue in lung cancer. As for the study in general: There were about 12 adenocarcinoma, 2 squamous cell carcinoma and 1 small cell lung cancer cases. Stage I to III disease affected 9 to 10 men and 4 or 5 women aged about 31 to 85.

This clonotype was detected many times. Its antigen is undetermined. The study's findings and limits: Tumor repertoires had a smaller top 100 clone share than normal lung.

Deletions cut 3 bases from V and 14 bases from J, with 17 bases between. The CDR3 sequence is 14 residues long. Germline lookup yields CDR1 MNHEY and CDR2 SVGAGI. TCRbeta libraries were built with three rounds of nested PCR, modified from ARM-PCR. TCRdb recomputed calls from the multiplex PCR reads with MiXCR, one row per CDR3 protein. In the table there are 85,000 or so distinct CDR3 sequences, 76% of which are singletons. No cell sorting was done before RNA was extracted from the tissue. The normal lung tissue was taken more than 3 cm from the tumor edge. Chemotherapy-naive patients with new lung cancer underwent thoracic surgery in China, August–late 2014.

The source material was distant non-tumor lung tissue. This sequence originates from a woman between 45 and 65 years old with non-small cell lung cancer. The rearrangement links TRBV6-5 to TRBJ1-6, with D perhaps matching TRBD1 (5 bases). In DNA, the CDR3 is TGTGCCAGCAGTTATGGAGGAACGTCAGGGTCCCTCCACTTT. It translates to CASSYGGTSGSLHF.